This is a list of T cell receptor beta chains from one sample in a study of T cells after yellow fever vaccination. TCRdb re-called the 5' RACE reads through MiXCR, storing one row per CDR3 protein. This sample has some 560,000 distinct CDR3 sequences; 15% to 20% occur once, and the top ten carry about 13%. This material consisted of PBMCs, taken 15 days after the yellow fever booster vaccination. Every receptor here comes from a man younger than 45 who received the YFV17D yellow fever vaccine. CDR3s include the opening cysteine and the closing phenylalanine or tryptophan. Each record gives: clone size, V gene, J gene, D gene, CDR3 DNA, CDR3 protein. D genes are given only for firm matches. Rows give clone size only sometimes, using once, few, many, or a class for an expanded clone.

>few|TRBV5-1|TRBJ2-5|TRBD1
TGCGCCAGCAGCGCCCGGACAGGGGGCATCCAAGAGACCCAGTACTTC
CASSARTGGIQETQYF
>few|TRBV14|TRBJ2-1|TRBD2
TGTGCCAGCAGCCGTCTGGGACTAGCGGACTACAATGAGCAGTTCTTC
CASSRLGLADYNEQFF
>many|TRBV12-3/TRBV12-4|TRBJ2-7|TRBD1
TGTGCCAGCAGCCCAGGGGGCTACGAGCAGTACTTC
CASSPGGYEQYF
>many|TRBV12-3/TRBV12-4|TRBJ1-2|NA
TGTGCCAGCAATCCAGGGGACGCCCGGGGCTATGGCTACACCTTC
CASNPGDARGYGYTF
>few|TRBV18|TRBJ2-5|NA
TGTGCCAGCTCACCCGGATTCGGGCAAGAGACCCAGTACTTC
CASSPGFGQETQYF
>NA|TRBV6-6|TRBJ2-7|TRBD2
TGTGCCACCGGGAGGACTGATTCCTACGAGCAGTACTTC
CATGRTDSYEQYF
>few|TRBV29-1|TRBJ2-7|NA
TGCAGCGTTGTACCGGACTCCTACGAGCAGTACTTC
CSVVPDSYEQYF
>few|TRBV5-1|TRBJ1-4|TRBD1
TGCGCCAGCAGTCCTGACAGGGTGGACAAACTGTTTTTT
CASSPDRVDKLFF
>NA|TRBV6-2/TRBV6-3|TRBJ2-7|NA
TGTGCCAGTTTTGGAGGGGGCTTCTACGAGCAGTACTTC
CASFGGGFYEQYF
>NA|TRBV10-1|TRBJ2-1|NA
TGCGCCAGCAGTAAAACTAGGTTGGGCTACAATGAGCAGTTCTTC
CASSKTRLGYNEQFF
>NA|TRBV7-8|TRBJ2-3|TRBD1
TGTGCCAGCAGCAAACGACAGGGCTCTAGCACAGATACGCAGTATTTT
CASSKRQGSSTDTQYF
>once|TRBV10-1|TRBJ2-3|TRBD2
TGCGCCAGCAGTTACGCGGGAGGGGCAGATACGCAGTATTTT
CASSYAGGADTQYF
>NA|TRBV12-3/TRBV12-4|TRBJ2-7|TRBD2
TGTGCCAGCAGTTTATCTAGCGGGATAGGTTACGAGCAGTACTTC
CASSLSSGIGYEQYF
>few|TRBV24-1|TRBJ2-3|TRBD1
TGTGCCACCAGTGGGGACAGAGGTTCAGATACGCAGTATTTT
CATSGDRGSDTQYF
>few|TRBV12-3/TRBV12-4|TRBJ2-3|NA
TGTGCCAGCAGCCGGGGACATACAGATACGCAGTATTTT
CASSRGHTDTQYF
>few|TRBV4-1|TRBJ2-1|TRBD2
TGCGCCAGCAGCCAAGTAGCTAGCGGGAGCAAGAATGAGCAGTTCTTC
CASSQVASGSKNEQFF
>few|TRBV29-1|TRBJ2-3|NA
TGCAGCGTCGCAGTATTAGATACGCAGTATTTT
CSVAVLDTQYF
>few|TRBV20-1|TRBJ2-2|NA
TGCAGTGCTAGAGATCAGGGTGGAGGGGAGCTGTTTTTT
CSARDQGGGELFF
>NA|TRBV7-6|TRBJ1-6|NA
TGTGCCAGCAGCTTAGGTGCAGCGATAAATTCACCCCTCCACTTT
CASSLGAAINSPLHF
>NA|TRBV12-3/TRBV12-4|TRBJ2-7|TRBD2
TGTGCCAGCAGTTTCCGACTCGGGACTAGCGGGAGGATAGTCTCCTACGAGCAGTACTTC
CASSFRLGTSGRIVSYEQYF
>few|TRBV20-1|TRBJ1-1|TRBD1
TGCAGTGCTAGATCGACAGGGCTGAGCACTGAAGCTTTCTTT
CSARSTGLSTEAFF
>few|TRBV10-3|TRBJ1-1|TRBD1
TGTGCCATCAGTCAGGGGGACCCCCAAGCTTTCTTT
CAISQGDPQAFF
>NA|TRBV27|TRBJ2-2|NA
TGTGCCAGCATTAAGGGTAACACCGGGGAGCTGTTTTTT
CASIKGNTGELFF
>NA|TRBV4-3|TRBJ2-4|NA
TGCGCCAGCAGCCAAGCAACTATAGAAAGCATTCAGTACTTC
CASSQATIESIQYF
>NA|TRBV9|TRBJ1-4|NA
TGTGCCAGCAGCTCCGAGGGGTCCCCTAATGAAAAACTGTTTTTT
CASSSEGSPNEKLFF
>few|TRBV7-2|TRBJ1-1|NA
TGTGCCAGCAGCTTAGCGTGGGGTGAAGCTTTCTTT
CASSLAWGEAFF
>NA|TRBV5-6|TRBJ2-3|TRBD2
TGTGCCAGCAGCTATCTAGCGGGGGCCACAGATACGCAGTATTTT
CASSYLAGATDTQYF
>few|TRBV6-1|TRBJ2-3|NA
TGTGCCAGCAGAGGTTACTACCGGGCCGACACAGATACGCAGTATTTT
CASRGYYRADTDTQYF
>few|TRBV20-1|TRBJ2-1|TRBD2
TGCAGTGCTAGAGTAGCGGGAGGGCCGGGAGAGCAGTTCTTC
CSARVAGGPGEQFF
>few|TRBV3-1|TRBJ1-1|NA
TGTGCCAGCAGCTCCGGGACAACGAACACTGAAGCTTTCTTT
CASSSGTTNTEAFF
>NA|TRBV12-3/TRBV12-4|TRBJ2-1|TRBD2
TGTGCCAGCAGTTTCACTAGCGGCATCTACAATGAGCAGTTCTTC
CASSFTSGIYNEQFF
>NA|TRBV7-3|TRBJ2-6|NA
TGTGCCAGCAGCTCCCAGACTCCAGGGGCCAACGTCCTGACTTTC
CASSSQTPGANVLTF
>NA|TRBV6-5|TRBJ1-4|NA
TGTGCCAGCAGTTACTCCCCGACTGGGGGGGAAAAACTGTTTTTT
CASSYSPTGGEKLFF
>few|TRBV18|TRBJ2-7|NA
TGTGCCAGCTCACAAGGGACCCACTCCTACGAGCAGTACTTC
CASSQGTHSYEQYF
>few|TRBV7-2|TRBJ1-5|NA
TGTGCCAGCAGCTTAATCTCTCCCCAGCCCCAGCATTTT
CASSLISPQPQHF
>NA|TRBV10-3|TRBJ1-3|NA
TGTGCCATCGCCCTTGGGACGTCTGGTGGAAACACCATATATTTT
CAIALGTSGGNTIYF
>few|TRBV4-2|TRBJ2-7|TRBD2
TGTGCCAGCAGCCAAGATGGTGCGGGAGAGGTCGAGCAGTACTTC
CASSQDGAGEVEQYF
>NA|TRBV18|TRBJ2-2|NA
TGTGCCAGCTCACCAAGGAGCGGCACCGGGGAGCTGTTTTTT
CASSPRSGTGELFF
>few|TRBV6-5|TRBJ1-4|NA
TGTGCCAGCAGTTACGGACGGAGAGAAAAACTGTTTTTT
CASSYGRREKLFF
>NA|TRBV20-1|TRBJ2-5|NA
TGCAGTGCTGGTGGGAGGGGGACACGACAAGAGACCCAGTACTTC
CSAGGRGTRQETQYF
>many|TRBV5-1|TRBJ2-7|TRBD2
TGCGCCAGCAGCTTGAGGGGGGCGGGAGGGCCAATCGACGAGCAGTACTTC
CASSLRGAGGPIDEQYF
>few|TRBV20-1|TRBJ2-1|NA
TGCAGTGGAGGACAGAGCTCCTACAATGAGCAGTTCTTC
CSGGQSSYNEQFF
>NA|TRBV15|TRBJ2-1|NA
TGTGCCACCAGCAGAGTACTCTACAATGAGCAGTTCTTC
CATSRVLYNEQFF
>few|TRBV11-1|TRBJ2-7|NA
TGTGCCAGCAGCCCTCGGAGGTACGAGCAGTACTTC
CASSPRRYEQYF
>NA|TRBV6-2/TRBV6-3|TRBJ2-5|NA
TGTGCCAGCAGCCCTAAACCGGGGAGATCCTCGGAGACCCAGTACTTC
CASSPKPGRSSETQYF
>NA|TRBV20-1|TRBJ1-1|NA
TGCAGTGCTAGCCTCCTGGGCCTGCTATTGGACGGTGGTCAAGCTTTCTTT
CSASLLGLLLDGGQAFF
>NA|TRBV19|TRBJ2-4|TRBD1
TGTGCCAGTAGTATTTGGGACAGGGGCCAAAACATTCAGTACTTC
CASSIWDRGQNIQYF
>NA|TRBV15|TRBJ2-3|NA
TGTGCCACCAGCAGAGAACCCTCCCCCGGGAGTCAACAGGATACGCAGTATTTT
CATSREPSPGSQQDTQYF
>few|TRBV6-1|TRBJ2-5|NA
TGTGCCAGCCTCCCGCGAGGCGCGGAGACCCAGTACTTC
CASLPRGAETQYF
>few|TRBV30|TRBJ2-3|NA
TGTGCCTACGGAGCAAGAACAGATACGCAGTATTTT
CAYGARTDTQYF
>few|TRBV20-1|TRBJ2-1|TRBD2
TGCAGTGGTCAGCTAGCGGCCTCCTACAATGAGCAGTTCTTC
CSGQLAASYNEQFF
>NA|TRBV12-3/TRBV12-4|TRBJ1-3|TRBD1
TGTGCCAGCAGTTTACAGGGACAGGGGCTATCCGCCATATATTTT
CASSLQGQGLSAIYF
>NA|TRBV7-3|TRBJ1-1|NA
TGTGCCAGCAGCTTAATGGCAGGGTTGAACACTGAAGCTTTCTTT
CASSLMAGLNTEAFF
>many|TRBV6-5|TRBJ2-3|TRBD2
TGTGCCAGCAGCCTACAGGGACTAGACTCAGATACGCAGTATTTT
CASSLQGLDSDTQYF
>few|TRBV9|TRBJ2-3|TRBD2
TGTGCCAGCAGCGCCTTCGTAGCGGGAAACACAGATACGCAGTATTTT
CASSAFVAGNTDTQYF
>NA|TRBV28|TRBJ2-7|TRBD1
TGTGCCAGCAGTTTATTCCCAGGGGGCTTACCCGAGCAGTACTTC
CASSLFPGGLPEQYF
>NA|TRBV5-1|TRBJ2-2|TRBD1
TGCGCCAGCAGCAAGACAGGGGCACCCAACACCGGGGAGCTGTTTTTT
CASSKTGAPNTGELFF
>NA|TRBV11-2|TRBJ2-3|NA
TGTGCCAGCAGCTTAGGGACTCGCGGTTCTAGCACAGATACGCAGTATTTT
CASSLGTRGSSTDTQYF
>few|TRBV25-1|TRBJ1-2|TRBD1
TGTGCCAGCCTAAACGACAGGGTCGGATATGGCTACACCTTC
CASLNDRVGYGYTF
>NA|TRBV9|TRBJ2-3|TRBD2
TGTGCCAGCAGCGTCCGGCGGGAGGTAGGAGATACGCAGTATTTT
CASSVRREVGDTQYF